This TCR beta chain was identified in a study of blood T cell repertoires in COVID-19. CDR3 length: 19 amino acids. The germline V gene encodes CDR1 LGHDT and CDR2 YNNKEL (reference sequence). The junction had 20 bases not matched to a gene; V was cut back by 1 base and J by 7 bases. Recruits, aged roughly 18 to 100 years, lived in under 25 US areas. Cohorts were determined from participant-reported clinical history. Original methodology: Estimation of nucleated cell counts relied on the amplification of reference gene primers. Sequencing was performed with immunoSEQ multiplex PCR; in TCRdb, only in-frame clones are kept and a portion is missing. V and J calls plus clone size are reproduced from that table; the DNA served to infer D and trimming. The sample includes 330,000 or so clones, roughly 90% seen only once; the top ten take just over 1%.

The rearrangement uses TRBV3-1 (or the pseudogene TRBV3-2) and TRBJ2-7; TRBD2 agrees at 9 bases. This TCR derives from a woman aged 25 to 39 who had been exposed to COVID-19. The sequencing sample was made of PBMCs or T cells enriched from blood (not recorded which). Written as DNA, the CDR3 is TGTGCCAGCAGCCAAGGCAGCGGGAGGATCGGGCTGCGAGCGGGTGAGCAGTACTTC. Encoded protein: CASSQGSGRIGLRAGEQYF.